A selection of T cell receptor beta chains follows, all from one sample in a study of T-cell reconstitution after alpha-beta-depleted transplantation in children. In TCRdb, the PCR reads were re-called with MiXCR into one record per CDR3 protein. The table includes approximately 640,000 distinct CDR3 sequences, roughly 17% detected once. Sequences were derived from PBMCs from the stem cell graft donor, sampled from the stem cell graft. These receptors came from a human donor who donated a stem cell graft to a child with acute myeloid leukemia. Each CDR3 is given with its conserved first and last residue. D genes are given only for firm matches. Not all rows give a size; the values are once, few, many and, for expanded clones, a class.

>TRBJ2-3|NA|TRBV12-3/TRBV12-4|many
TGTGCCAGCAGCCGTAACCAGGGCGGGACAGATACGCAGTATTTT
CASSRNQGGTDTQYF
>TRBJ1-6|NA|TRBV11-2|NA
TGTGCCAGCAGCTTACCGAGGAGCTCCTATAATTCACCCCTCCACTTT
CASSLPRSSYNSPLHF
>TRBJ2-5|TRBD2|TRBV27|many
TGTGCCAGCAGTTCCATTGAGACTAGCGCCCAGCAGTACTTC
CASSSIETSAQQYF
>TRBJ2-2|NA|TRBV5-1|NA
TGCGCCAGCAGCACAGGTGTCGGAGACACCGGGGAGCTGTTTTTT
CASSTGVGDTGELFF
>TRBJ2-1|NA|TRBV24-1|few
TGTGCCACCCGGGGGAATTCCTACAATGAGCAGTTCTTC
CATRGNSYNEQFF
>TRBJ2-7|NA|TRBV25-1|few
TGTGCCAGCAGTGAACCCGAACTGGGGCATTACGAGCAGTACTTC
CASSEPELGHYEQYF
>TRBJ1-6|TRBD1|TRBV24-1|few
TGTGCCACCAGTGAAACAGGGGTAGGCTCACCCCTCCACTTT
CATSETGVGSPLHF
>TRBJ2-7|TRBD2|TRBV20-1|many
TGCAGTGCTCGGACTAGCGGGGTGTACGAGCAGTACTTC
CSARTSGVYEQYF
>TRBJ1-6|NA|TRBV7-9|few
TGTGCCAGCAGCGAACAGGGTAGGGCACCCCTCCACTTT
CASSEQGRAPLHF
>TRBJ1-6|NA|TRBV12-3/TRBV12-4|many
TGTGCCAGCACCGAAAGCAATTCACCCCTCCACTTT
CASTESNSPLHF
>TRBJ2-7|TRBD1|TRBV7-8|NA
TGTGCCAGCAGCAGTGGACAGGGGAACCCCTACGAGCAGTACTTC
CASSSGQGNPYEQYF
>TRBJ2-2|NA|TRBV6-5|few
TGTGCCAGCAGTTACTCGACCCGGCCCGGGGAGCTGTTTTTT
CASSYSTRPGELFF
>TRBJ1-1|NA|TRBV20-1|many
TGCAGTGCTAGTGTGGGGTGGAACACTGAAGCTTTCTTT
CSASVGWNTEAFF
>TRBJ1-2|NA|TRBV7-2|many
TGTGCCAGCAGCTTAGGTATCGCGGGGCGCTACTATGGCTACACCTTC
CASSLGIAGRYYGYTF
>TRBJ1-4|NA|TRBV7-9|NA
TGTGCCAGCAGCCTCCAGGGGTTAACTAATGAAAAACTGTTTTTT
CASSLQGLTNEKLFF
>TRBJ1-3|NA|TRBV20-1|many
TGCAGTGCCAATGACCGAGTCGCTGGAAACACCATATATTTT
CSANDRVAGNTIYF
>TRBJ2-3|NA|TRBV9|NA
TGTGCCAGCAGCGTACCAGCGTTAGCAGATACGCAGTATTTT
CASSVPALADTQYF
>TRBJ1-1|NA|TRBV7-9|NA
TGTGCCAGCAGCTTAGACACGTACGGAGCTTTCTTT
CASSLDTYGAFF
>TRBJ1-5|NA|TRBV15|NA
TGTGCCACCAGCAGAGATAGGGGGGGCGCACAGCCCCAGCATTTT
CATSRDRGGAQPQHF
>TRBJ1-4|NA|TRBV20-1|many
TGCAGTGCTAGAGATGAGGCAGGAGGGGAAAAACTGTTTTTT
CSARDEAGGEKLFF
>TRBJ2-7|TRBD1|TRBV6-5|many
TGTGCCAGCAGTTATTCCGGGACAGGGAACGAGCAGTACTTC
CASSYSGTGNEQYF
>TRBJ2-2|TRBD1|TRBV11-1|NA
TGTGCCAGCAGCTTAGGGGGGTCAGGGGGCGTCCGGAACACCGGGGAGCTGTTTTTT
CASSLGGSGGVRNTGELFF